The entry below describes one T cell receptor (beta chain). This record comes from a study of blood T cell repertoires in COVID-19. Study in general: In each case, the material was cDNA or gDNA derived from T cells, B-cell-depleted T cells, or PBMCs.

Original handling: Amplification of reference gene primers was used by the study to estimate nucleated cell counts. Using immunoSEQ multiplex PCR, the repertoire was profiled, and TCRdb retains in-frame clones only, with some absent. For V, J and clone size, that table is used; D and trimming come from the DNA. The data show under 85,000 clones, with 80% to 85% seen just once and around 3.4% held by the top ten. This CDR3 spans 18 amino acids. The germline V and J ends were trimmed by 4 bases and 6 bases, with 27 bases remaining between them. Germline values: CDR1 LNHNV, CDR2 YYDKDF (reference sequence).

Sequenced sample: peripheral blood. This receptor was taken from a man aged 50-59 years with acute or convalescent COVID-19. V and J are TRBV15 and TRBJ2-5; maybe TRBD2 (5 bases). The CDR3 sequence: CATSTRRIASNLAQTQYF. The CDR3 DNA is TGTGCCACCAGCACCCGCCGCATAGCGAGCAACCTAGCCCAGACCCAGTACTTC.